The T cell receptor beta chain described here comes from a study of shared clonotypes between healthy human individuals (dated by TCRdb to the early 2020s). Broadly, across the study: The cohort included three men and a couple of women between 18 and 49 years of age. The study deeply sequenced blood TCR repertoires of five healthy adults to estimate repertoire size and the extent of clonotype sharing between individuals. To increase sequencing depth and limit assay-specific biases, different laboratories used diverse techniques to prepare libraries and sequence TCR repertoires. Between about 0.8 and 9 billion PBMCs per donor were obtained by leukapheresis. What the authors observed across the whole study: Only blood was sampled, and tissue TCR repertoires likely differ from those in blood. Because the study included a small number of donors, the genetic and exposure-history diversity represented was limited. Based on pairwise subsampling, the degree of clonotype sharing among donors was expected to be affected by sequencing depth.

CDR1 SGHAT and CDR2 FQNNGV are derived from the germline V gene. The CDR3 covers 15 residues, taking in both the cysteine and the phenylalanine. Only the CDR3 region is kept as DNA, spanning 45 bases read in frame from base 1. The V end loses 0 bases and the J end loses 1 base, and a stretch of 9 bases separates them. Healthy HIV-negative adults with no recently reported acute infections or vaccinations were included as donors. Every donor was a Caucasian adult residing in Nashville, Tennessee, USA. In the unsorted samples, 90 million to 100 million PBMCs were counted, and genomic DNA was extracted using the QIAamp DNA Blood Mini kit. After blood collection by leukapheresis, PBMCs were isolated using Ficoll-Histopaque density gradient centrifugation and then cryopreserved in the vapor phase of liquid nitrogen. To note about this clone: What antigen it recognizes has not been identified. Base qualities are not recorded, but no much larger clone differs from it by a single base.

Using the deep immunoSEQ assay, multiplex PCR amplified TCR CDR3 regions from genomic DNA. Extracted genomic DNA from each cell subset was spread evenly across all wells of several immunoSEQ 96-well plates, with each plate serving as a replicate. For unsorted PBMC, each replicate PCR was loaded with approximately 300 ng genomic DNA, equivalent to around 30,000 T cell genomes. Unsorted PBMC genomic DNA was sequenced across ten immunoSEQ deep assay plates. Purified libraries were quantified with a Qubit 3.0 fluorometer, sized on a Bioanalyzer 2100, and re-quantified with the KAPA Library Quantification kit. Each immunoSEQ 96-well plate was sequenced on its own single-read 150-cycle Illumina NextSeq 550 flow cell. Turning to the authors' computational methods: The immunoSEQ output contained only junctional sequences without quality scores, so filtering could not match that applied to full-length reads. To assign V/J genes and CDR3, sequences were annotated against IMGT germline references using PyIR, a Python wrapper for IgBLAST v1.9. Reads were removed for weak V/J assignments (E-value above 1e-6), missing CDR3, stop codons, out-of-frame junctions, or ambiguous translated residues. A V3J clonotype was defined by an identical inferred V gene, J gene, and CDR3 amino acid sequence. The percentage overlap between two repertoires was calculated by dividing the number of shared unique clonotypes by the size of the smaller repertoire. Three approaches were used to assess repertoire richness: RTK rarefaction, the Chao1 estimator, and Recon v2.1 estimates of unobserved clonotypes. Entries here come from immuneACCESS through TCRdb and include only in-frame sequences with V and J called. Some clones fail to appear in such tables; in the studies checked, an unresolved V gene covers under half of the shortfall, and the cause of the remainder is unknown. That table furnishes V, J and clone size, whereas the DNA furnished D and trimming. The sample table lists some 500,000 clones, 70% to 85% of them with a count of one. Clones ranked in the top ten supply 12% of the sample.

The rearranged chain carries TRBV11-2 and TRBJ2-5, with the D call tentatively TRBD1 or TRBD2, each fitting 5 bases. This clonotype was sampled from a woman in her 40s in good health. Some clones in this sample may be carry-over from other donors' samples. Sequenced: PBMCs. Read as DNA, the sequence is TGTGCCAGCAGCTTAGAAGTGGGACCCCAAGAGACCCAGTACTTC. Translated, this is CASSLEVGPQETQYF.